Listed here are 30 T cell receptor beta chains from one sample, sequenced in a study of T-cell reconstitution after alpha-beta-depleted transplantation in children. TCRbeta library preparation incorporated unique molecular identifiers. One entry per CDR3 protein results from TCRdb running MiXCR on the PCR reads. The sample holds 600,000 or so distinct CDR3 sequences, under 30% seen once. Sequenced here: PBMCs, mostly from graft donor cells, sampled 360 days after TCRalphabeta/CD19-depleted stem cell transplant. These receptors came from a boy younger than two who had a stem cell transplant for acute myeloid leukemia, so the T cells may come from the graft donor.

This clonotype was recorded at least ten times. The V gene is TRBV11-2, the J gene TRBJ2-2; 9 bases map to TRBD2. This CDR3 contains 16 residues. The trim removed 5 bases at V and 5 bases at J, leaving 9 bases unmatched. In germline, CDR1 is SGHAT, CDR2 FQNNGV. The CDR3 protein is CASSPSSGVRTGELFF. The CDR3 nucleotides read TGTGCCAGCAGCCCTTCTAGCGGGGTTCGAACCGGGGAGCTGTTTTTT.

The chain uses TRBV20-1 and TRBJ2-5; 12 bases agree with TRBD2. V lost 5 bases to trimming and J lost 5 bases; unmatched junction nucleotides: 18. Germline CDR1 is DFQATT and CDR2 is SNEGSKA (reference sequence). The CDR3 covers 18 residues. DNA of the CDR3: TGCAGTGCTCACCACCCTACTAGCGGGGGGAGGAGCGGGGAGACCCAGTACTTC. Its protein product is CSAHHPTSGGRSGETQYF.

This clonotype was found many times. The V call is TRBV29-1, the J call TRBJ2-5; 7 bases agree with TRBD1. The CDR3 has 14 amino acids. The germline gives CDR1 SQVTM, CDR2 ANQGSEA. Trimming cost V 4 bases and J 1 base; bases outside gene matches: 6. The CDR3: CSVGQGDLQETQYF. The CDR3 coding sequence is TGCAGCGTTGGTCAGGGGGATCTCCAAGAGACCCAGTACTTC.

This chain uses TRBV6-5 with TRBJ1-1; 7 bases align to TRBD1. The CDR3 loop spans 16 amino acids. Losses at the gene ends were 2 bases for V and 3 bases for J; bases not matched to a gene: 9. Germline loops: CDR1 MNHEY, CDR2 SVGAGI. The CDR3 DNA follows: TGTGCCAGCAGTTACGATCTCGACAGGGATTACACTGAAGCTTTCTTT. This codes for CASSYDLDRDYTEAFF.

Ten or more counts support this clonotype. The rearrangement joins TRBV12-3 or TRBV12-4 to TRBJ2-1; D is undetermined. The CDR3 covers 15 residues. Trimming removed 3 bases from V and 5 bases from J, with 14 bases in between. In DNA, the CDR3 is TGTGCCAGCAGTTTTAGAACTGAGGCCGACAATGAGCAGTTCTTC. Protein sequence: CASSFRTEADNEQFF.

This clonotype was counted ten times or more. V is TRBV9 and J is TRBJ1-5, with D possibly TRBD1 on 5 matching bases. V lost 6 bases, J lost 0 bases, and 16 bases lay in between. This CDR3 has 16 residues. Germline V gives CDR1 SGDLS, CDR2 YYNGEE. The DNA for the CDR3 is TGTGCCAGCACCCACGGGGGACTGCATAGCAATCAGCCCCAGCATTTT. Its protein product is CASTHGGLHSNQPQHF.

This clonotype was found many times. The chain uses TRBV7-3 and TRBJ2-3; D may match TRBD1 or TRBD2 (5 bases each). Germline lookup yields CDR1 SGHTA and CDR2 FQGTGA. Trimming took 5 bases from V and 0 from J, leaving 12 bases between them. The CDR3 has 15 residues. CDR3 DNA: TGTGCCAGCAGCCCCGGGACCGTAAGCACAGATACGCAGTATTTT. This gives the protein CASSPGTVSTDTQYF.

CDR3: CASSLIPVNTEAFF. CDR3 coding DNA: TGTGCCAGCAGTTTGATTCCCGTTAACACTGAAGCTTTCTTT. The rearrangement joins TRBV27 to TRBJ1-1; D is ambiguous. V was clipped by 3 bases and J by 2 bases, with 10 bases between them. Per the germline V gene, CDR1 is MNHEY and CDR2 is SMNVEV (reference sequence). The CDR3 contains 14 residues.

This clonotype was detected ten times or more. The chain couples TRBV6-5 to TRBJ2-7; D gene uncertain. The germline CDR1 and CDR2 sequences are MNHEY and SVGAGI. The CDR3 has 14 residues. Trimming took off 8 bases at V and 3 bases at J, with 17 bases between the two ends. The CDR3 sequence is CASRPTRQNYEQYV. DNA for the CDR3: TGTGCCAGCCGACCCACCAGGCAGAACTACGAGCAGTACGTC.

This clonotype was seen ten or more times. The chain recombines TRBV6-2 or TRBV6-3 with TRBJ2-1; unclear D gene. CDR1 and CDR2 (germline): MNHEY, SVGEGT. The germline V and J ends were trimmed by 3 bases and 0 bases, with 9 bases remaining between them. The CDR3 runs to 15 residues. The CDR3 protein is CASSYSANSYNEQFF. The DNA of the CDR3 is TGTGCCAGCAGTTATTCAGCAAACTCCTACAATGAGCAGTTCTTC.

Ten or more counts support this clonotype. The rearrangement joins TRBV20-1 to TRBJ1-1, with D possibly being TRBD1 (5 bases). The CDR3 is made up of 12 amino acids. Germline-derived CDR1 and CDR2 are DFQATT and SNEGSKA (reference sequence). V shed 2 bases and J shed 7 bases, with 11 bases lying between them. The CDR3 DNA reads TGCAGTGCTAGAAGCACAGGCGGTGAAGCTTTCTTT. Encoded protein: CSARSTGGEAFF.

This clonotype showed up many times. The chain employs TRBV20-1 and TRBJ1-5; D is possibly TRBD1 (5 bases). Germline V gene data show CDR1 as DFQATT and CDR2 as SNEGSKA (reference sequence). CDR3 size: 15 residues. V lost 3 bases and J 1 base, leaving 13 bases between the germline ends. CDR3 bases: TGCAGTGCTAGTGTTTCAGGGTTCAGCAATCAGCCCCAGCATTTT. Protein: CSASVSGFSNQPQHF.

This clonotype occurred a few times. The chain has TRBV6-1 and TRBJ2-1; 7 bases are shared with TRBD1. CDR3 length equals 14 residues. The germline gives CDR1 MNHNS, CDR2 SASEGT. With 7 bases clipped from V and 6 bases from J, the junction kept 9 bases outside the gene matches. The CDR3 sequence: CASTAPTGRNEQFF. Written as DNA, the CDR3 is TGTGCCAGCACAGCACCGACAGGGCGCAATGAGCAGTTCTTC.

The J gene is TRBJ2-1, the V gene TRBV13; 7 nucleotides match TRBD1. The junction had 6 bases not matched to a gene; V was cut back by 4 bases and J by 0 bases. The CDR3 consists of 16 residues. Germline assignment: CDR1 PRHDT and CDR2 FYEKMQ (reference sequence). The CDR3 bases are TGTGCCAGCAGCTCAACAGGGGTTTCCTCCTACAATGAGCAGTTCTTC. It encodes CASSSTGVSSYNEQFF.

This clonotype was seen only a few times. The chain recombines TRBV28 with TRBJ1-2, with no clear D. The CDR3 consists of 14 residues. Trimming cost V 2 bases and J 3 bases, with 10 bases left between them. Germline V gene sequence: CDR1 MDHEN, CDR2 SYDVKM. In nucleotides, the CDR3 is TGTGCCAGCAGTTTAGAGGGAGTTGACTATGGCTACACCTTC. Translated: CASSLEGVDYGYTF.

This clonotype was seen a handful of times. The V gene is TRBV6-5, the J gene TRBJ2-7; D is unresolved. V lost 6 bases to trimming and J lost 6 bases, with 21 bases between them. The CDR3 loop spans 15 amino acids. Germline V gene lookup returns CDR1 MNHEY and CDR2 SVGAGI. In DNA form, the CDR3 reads TGTGCCAGCAGACTCGGGTCGGGTGTGACCAGCGAGCAGTACGTC. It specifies CASRLGSGVTSEQYV.

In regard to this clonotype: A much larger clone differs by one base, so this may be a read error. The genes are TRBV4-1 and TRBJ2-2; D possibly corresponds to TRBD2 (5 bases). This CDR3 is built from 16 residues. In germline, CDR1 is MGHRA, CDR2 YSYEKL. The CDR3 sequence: CASSQDSLTATGERFF. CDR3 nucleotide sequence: TGCGCCAGCAGCCAAGATAGTCTCACAGCCACCGGGGAGCGGTTTTTT.

Here the CDR3 reads CATVGQGRNEQFF. The CDR3 nucleotides are TGTGCCACCGTAGGACAGGGACGCAATGAGCAGTTCTTC. The chain links TRBV24-1 to TRBJ2-1, with 8 bases aligning to TRBD1. Germline V CDR1 and CDR2: KGHDR, SFDVKD. The V and J ends lost 9 bases and 6 bases, in that order; junction bases with no gene match: 6. CDR3 length: 13 residues.

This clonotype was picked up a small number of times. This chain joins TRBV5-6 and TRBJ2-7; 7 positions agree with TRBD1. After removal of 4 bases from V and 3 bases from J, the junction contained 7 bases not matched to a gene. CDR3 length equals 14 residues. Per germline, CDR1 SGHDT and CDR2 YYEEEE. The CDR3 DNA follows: TGTGCCAGCAGCCCCCCAGGACAGGACTACGAGCAGTACTTC. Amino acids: CASSPPGQDYEQYF.

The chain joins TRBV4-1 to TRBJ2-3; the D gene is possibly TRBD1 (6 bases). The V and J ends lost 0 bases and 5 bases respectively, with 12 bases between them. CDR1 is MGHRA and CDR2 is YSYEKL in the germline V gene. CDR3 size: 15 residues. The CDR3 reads CASSQEQGWGDTQYF. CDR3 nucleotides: TGCGCCAGCAGCCAAGAACAGGGTTGGGGAGATACGCAGTATTTT.

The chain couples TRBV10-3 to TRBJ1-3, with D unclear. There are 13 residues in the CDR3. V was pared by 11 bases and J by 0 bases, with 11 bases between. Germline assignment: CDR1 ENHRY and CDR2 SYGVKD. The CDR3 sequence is CASTISSGNTIYF. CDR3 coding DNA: TGTGCCTCTACTATTAGCTCTGGAAACACCATATATTTT.

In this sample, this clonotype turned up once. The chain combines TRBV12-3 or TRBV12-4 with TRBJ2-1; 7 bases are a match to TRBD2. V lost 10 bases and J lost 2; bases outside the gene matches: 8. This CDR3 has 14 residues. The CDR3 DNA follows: TGTGCCAACAGCCAAAGCGGGGCCTACAATGAGCAGTTCTTC. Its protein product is CANSQSGAYNEQFF.

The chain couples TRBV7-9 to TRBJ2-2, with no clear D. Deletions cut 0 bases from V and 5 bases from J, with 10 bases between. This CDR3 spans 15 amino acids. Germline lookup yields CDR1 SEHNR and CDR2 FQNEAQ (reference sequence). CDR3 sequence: CASSLALTRTGELFF. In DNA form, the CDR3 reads TGTGCCAGCAGCTTAGCGTTGACAAGGACCGGGGAGCTGTTTTTT. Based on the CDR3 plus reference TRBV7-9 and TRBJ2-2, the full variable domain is DTGVSQNPRHKITKRGQNVTFRCDPISEHNRLYWYRQTLGQGPEFLTYFQNEAQLEKSRLLSDRFSAERPKGSFSTLEIQRTEQGDSAMYLCASSLALTRTGELFFGEGSRLTVL.

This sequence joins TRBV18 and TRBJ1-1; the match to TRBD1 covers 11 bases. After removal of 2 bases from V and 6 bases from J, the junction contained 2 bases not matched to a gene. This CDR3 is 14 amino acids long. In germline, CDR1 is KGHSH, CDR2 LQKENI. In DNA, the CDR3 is TGTGCCAGCTCACCAGGACAGGGGGCAGCTGAAGCTTTCTTT. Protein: CASSPGQGAAEAFF. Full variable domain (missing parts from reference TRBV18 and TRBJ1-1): NAGVMQNPRHLVRRRGQEARLRCSPMKGHSHVYWYRQLPEEGLKFMVYLQKENIIDESGMPKERFSAEFPKEGPSILRIQQVVRGDSAAYFCASSPGQGAAEAFFGQGTRLTVV.

CDR3 bases: TGTGCCAGCAGGCGGACAGGGCGCTATGGCTACACCTTC. This gives the protein CASRRTGRYGYTF. The chain uses TRBV6-1 and TRBJ1-2; 8 bases match TRBD1. The length of the CDR3 is 13 residues. V gave up 6 bases and J gave up 4 bases; unmatched junction bases: 4. CDR1 and CDR2 (germline): MNHNS, SASEGT.

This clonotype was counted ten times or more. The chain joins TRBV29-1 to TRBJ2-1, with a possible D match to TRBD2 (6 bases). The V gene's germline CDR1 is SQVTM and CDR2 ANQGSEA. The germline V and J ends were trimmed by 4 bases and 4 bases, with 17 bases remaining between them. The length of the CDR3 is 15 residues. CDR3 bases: TGCAGCGTTGTGGCTAGCGAACTTCCTTACAATGAGCAGTTCTTC. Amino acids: CSVVASELPYNEQFF.

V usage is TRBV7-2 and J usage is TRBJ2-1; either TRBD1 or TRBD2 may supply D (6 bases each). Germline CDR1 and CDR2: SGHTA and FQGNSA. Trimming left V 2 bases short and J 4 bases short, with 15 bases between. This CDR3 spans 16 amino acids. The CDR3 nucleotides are TGTGCCAGCAGCTTAAGGCCGGGGGCACTATACAATGAGCAGTTCTTC. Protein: CASSLRPGALYNEQFF.

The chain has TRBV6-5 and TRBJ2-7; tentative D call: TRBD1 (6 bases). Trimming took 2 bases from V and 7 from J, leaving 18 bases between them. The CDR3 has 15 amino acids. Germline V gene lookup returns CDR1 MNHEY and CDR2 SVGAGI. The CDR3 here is CASSYQPPGVGEQYV. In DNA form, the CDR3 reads TGTGCCAGCAGTTACCAGCCTCCAGGGGTTGGGGAGCAGTACGTC.

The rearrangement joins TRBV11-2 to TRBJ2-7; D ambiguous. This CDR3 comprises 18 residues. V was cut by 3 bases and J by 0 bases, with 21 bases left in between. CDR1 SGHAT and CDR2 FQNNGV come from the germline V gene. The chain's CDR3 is CASSLRGKRILDSYEQYV. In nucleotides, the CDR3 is TGTGCCAGCAGCTTGAGAGGTAAACGGATCCTTGACTCCTACGAGCAGTACGTC.

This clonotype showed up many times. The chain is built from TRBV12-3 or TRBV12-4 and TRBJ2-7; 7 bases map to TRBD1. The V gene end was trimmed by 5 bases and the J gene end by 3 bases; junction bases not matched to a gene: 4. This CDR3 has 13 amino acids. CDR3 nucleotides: TGTGCCAGCAGTCCGGGACAGCTCTACGAGCAGTACTTC. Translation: CASSPGQLYEQYF.